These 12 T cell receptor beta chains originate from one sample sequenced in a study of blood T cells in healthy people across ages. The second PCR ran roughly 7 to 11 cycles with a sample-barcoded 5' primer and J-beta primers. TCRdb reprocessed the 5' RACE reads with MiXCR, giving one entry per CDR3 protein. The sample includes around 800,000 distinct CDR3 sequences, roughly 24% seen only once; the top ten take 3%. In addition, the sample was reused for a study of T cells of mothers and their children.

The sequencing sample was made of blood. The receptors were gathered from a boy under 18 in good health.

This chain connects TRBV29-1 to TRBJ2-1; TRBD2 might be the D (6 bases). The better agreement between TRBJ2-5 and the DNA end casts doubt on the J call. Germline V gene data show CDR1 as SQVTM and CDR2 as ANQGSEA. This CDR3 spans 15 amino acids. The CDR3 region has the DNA TGCAGCGTTGGGAGGGCCAACTCAAGAGGGGAGACCCAGTACTTC. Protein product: CSVGRANSRGETQYF.

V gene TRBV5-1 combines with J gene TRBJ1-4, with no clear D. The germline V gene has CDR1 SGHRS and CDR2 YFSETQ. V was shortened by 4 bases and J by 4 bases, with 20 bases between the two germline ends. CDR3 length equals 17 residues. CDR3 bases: TGCGCCAGCAGCCCAGTTCCGACGTTCGGTGGTAATGAAAAACTGTTTTTT. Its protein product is CASSPVPTFGGNEKLFF.

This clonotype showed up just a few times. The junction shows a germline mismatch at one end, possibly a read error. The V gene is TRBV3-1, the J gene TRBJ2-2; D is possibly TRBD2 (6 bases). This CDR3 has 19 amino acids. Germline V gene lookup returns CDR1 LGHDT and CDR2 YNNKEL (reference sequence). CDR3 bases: TGTGCCAGCAGCCAAGAAGGATGGAGATTCACCCGGGGGTCCGGAGAGCTGTTTTTT. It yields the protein CASSQEGWRFTRGSGELFF.

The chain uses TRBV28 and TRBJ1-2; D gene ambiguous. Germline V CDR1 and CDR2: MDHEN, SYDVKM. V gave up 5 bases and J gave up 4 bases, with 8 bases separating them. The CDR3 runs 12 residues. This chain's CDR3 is CASSNQRYGYTF. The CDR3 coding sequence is TGTGCCAGCAGTAATCAGCGCTATGGCTACACCTTC.

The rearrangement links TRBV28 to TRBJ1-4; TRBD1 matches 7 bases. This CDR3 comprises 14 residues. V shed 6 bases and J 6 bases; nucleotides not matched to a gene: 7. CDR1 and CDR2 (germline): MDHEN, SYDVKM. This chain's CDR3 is CASSQTGTDEKLFF. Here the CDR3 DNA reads TGTGCCAGCAGCCAGACAGGGACTGATGAAAAACTGTTTTTT.

The CDR3 sequence is CASTLFRSGGTYGQYF. Here the CDR3 DNA reads TGTGCCAGCACCCTCTTTAGAAGCGGGGGCACCTACGGGCAGTACTTC. The chain recombines TRBV4-2 with TRBJ2-5, with 8 bases matching TRBD2. The junction had 21 bases not matched to a gene; V was cut back by 7 bases and J by 11 bases. The length of the CDR3 is 16 residues. Germline V gene lookup returns CDR1 LGHNA and CDR2 YNFKEQ.

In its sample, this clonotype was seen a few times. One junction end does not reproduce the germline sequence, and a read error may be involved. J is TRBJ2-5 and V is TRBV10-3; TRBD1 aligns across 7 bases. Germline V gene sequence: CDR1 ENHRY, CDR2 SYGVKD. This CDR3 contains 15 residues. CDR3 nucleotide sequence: TGTGCCATCAGTAACCTCGGGACAGACCAAGAGACCCTGTACTTC. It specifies CAISNLGTDQETLYF.

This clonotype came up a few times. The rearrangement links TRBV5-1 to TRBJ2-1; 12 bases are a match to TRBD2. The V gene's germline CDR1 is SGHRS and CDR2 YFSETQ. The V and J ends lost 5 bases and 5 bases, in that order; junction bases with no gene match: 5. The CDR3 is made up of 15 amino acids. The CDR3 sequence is CASRGLAGMNNEQFF. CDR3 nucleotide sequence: TGCGCCAGCAGAGGACTAGCGGGGATGAACAATGAGCAGTTCTTC.

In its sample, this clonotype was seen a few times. The CDR3 region has the DNA TGTGCCAGCAGTTTAAGGAGAGGGACCGCTCGCGGCTACACCTTC. It yields the protein CASSLRRGTARGYTF. The rearrangement links TRBV28 to TRBJ1-2; perhaps TRBD1 as D (5 bases). This CDR3 is 15 amino acids long. Per germline, CDR1 MDHEN and CDR2 SYDVKM. Between the trimmed V and J ends, which lost 2 bases and 8 bases, there was a span of 18 bases.

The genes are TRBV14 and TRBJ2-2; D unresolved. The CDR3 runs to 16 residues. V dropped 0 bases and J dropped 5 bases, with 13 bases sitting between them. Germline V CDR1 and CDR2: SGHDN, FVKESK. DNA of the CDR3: TGTGCCAGCAGCCAAGAACCCGGGCTGCGGACCGGGGAGCTGTTTTTT. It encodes CASSQEPGLRTGELFF.

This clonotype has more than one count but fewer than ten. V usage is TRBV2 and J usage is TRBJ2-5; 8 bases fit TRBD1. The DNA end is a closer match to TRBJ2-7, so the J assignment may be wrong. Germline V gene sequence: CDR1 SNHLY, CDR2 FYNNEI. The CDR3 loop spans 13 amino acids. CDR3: CASRGQESYEQYF. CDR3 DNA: TGTGCCAGCAGGGGACAGGAATCCTACGAGCAGTACTTC.

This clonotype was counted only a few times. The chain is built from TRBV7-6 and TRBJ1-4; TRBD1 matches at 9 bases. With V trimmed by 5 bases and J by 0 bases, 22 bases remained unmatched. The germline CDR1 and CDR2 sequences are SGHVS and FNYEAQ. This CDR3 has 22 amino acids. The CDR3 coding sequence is TGTGCCAGCAGCCCCAAGACCCCCGGGACAGGGATAAAGCTAGCAACTAATGAAAAACTGTTTTTT. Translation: CASSPKTPGTGIKLATNEKLFF.